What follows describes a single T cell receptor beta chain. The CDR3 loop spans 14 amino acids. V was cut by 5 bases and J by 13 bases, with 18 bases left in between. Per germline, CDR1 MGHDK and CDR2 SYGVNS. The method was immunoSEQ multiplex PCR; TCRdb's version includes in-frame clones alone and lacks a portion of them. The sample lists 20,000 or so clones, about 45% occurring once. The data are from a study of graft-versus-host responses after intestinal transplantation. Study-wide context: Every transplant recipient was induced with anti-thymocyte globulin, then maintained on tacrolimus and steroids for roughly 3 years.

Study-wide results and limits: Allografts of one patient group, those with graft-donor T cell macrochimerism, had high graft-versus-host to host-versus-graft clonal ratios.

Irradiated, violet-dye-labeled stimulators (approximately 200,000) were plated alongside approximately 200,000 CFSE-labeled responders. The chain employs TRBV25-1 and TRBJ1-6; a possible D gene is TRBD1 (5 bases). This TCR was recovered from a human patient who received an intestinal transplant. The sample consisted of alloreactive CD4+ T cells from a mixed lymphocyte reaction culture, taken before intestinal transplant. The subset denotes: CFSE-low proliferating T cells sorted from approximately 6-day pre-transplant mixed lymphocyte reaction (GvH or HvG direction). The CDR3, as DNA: TGTGCCAGCAGTCTGGGTCAGGGAAATACGCCCCTCCACTTT. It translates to CASSLGQGNTPLHF.